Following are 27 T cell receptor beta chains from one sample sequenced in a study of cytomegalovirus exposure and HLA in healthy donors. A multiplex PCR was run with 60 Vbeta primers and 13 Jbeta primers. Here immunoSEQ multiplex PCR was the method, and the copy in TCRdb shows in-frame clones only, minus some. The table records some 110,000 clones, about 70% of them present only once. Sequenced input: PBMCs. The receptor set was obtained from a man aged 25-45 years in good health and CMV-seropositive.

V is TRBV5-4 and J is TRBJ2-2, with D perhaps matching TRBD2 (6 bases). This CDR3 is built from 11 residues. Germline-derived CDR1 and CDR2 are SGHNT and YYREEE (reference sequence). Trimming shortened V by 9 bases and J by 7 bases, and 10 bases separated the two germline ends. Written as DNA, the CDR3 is TGTGCCACGACTAGAGGCGGGGAGCTGTTTTTT. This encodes CATTRGGELFF.

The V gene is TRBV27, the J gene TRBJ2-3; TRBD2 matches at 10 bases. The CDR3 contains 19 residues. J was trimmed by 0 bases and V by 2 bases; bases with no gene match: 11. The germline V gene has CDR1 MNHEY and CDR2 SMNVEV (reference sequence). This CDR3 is CASSLNRVLAGGSTDTQYF. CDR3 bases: TGTGCCAGCAGTTTAAATAGGGTGTTAGCGGGAGGCAGCACAGATACGCAGTATTTT.

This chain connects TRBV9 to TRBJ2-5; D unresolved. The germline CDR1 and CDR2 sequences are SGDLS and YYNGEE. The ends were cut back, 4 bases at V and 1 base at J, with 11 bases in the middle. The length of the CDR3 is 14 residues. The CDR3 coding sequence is TGTGCCAGCAGCCCCATGTCTAGCCAAGAGACCCAGTACTTC. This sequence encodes CASSPMSSQETQYF. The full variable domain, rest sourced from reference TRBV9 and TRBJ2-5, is DSGVTQTPKHLITATGQRVTLRCSPRSGDLSVYWYQQSLDQGLQFLIQYYNGEERAKGNILERFSAQQFPDLHSELNLSSLELGDSALYFCASSPMSSQETQYFGPGTRLLVL.

Written as DNA, the CDR3 is TGTGCCAGCAGCTTAGCGTATTCACTAGCGGGGGGGAATGAGCAGTTCTTC. Translating gives CASSLAYSLAGGNEQFF. The genes are TRBV7-2 and TRBJ2-1; TRBD2 aligns across 13 bases. The CDR3 covers 17 residues. Germline loops: CDR1 SGHTA, CDR2 FQGNSA. The junction had 6 bases not matched to a gene; V was cut back by 0 bases and J by 7 bases. Full variable domain (missing parts from reference TRBV7-2 and TRBJ2-1): GAGVSQSPSNKVTEKGKDVELRCDPISGHTALYWYRQSLGQGLEFLIYFQGNSAPDKSGLPSDRFSAERTGGSVSTLTIQRTQQEDSAVYLCASSLAYSLAGGNEQFFGPGTRLTVL.

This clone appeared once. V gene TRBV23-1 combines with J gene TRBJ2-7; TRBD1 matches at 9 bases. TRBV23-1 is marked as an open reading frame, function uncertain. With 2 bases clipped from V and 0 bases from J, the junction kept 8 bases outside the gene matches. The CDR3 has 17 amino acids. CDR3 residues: CASSQKIGGQGSYEQYV. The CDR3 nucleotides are TGCGCCAGCAGTCAAAAGATAGGGGGACAGGGCTCCTACGAGCAGTACGTC.

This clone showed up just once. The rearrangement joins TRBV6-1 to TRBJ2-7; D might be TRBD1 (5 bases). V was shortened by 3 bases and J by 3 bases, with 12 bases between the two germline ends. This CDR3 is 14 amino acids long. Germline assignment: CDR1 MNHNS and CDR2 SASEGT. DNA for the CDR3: TGTGCCAGCAGTGAGATACAGGCTCTCTACGAGCAGTACTTC. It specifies CASSEIQALYEQYF.

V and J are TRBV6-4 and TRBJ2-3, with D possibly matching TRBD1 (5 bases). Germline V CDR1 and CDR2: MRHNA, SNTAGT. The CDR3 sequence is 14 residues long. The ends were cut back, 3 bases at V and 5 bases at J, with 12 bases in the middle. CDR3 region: CASSEKGREDTQYF. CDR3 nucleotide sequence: TGTGCCAGCAGTGAGAAGGGGCGCGAAGATACGCAGTATTTT.

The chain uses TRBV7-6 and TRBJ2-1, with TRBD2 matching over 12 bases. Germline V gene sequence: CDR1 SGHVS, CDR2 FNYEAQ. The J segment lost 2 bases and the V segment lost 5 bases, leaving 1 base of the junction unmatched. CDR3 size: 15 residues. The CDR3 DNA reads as TGTGCCAGCAGCAGACTAGCGGGGGCCTACAATGAGCAGTTCTTC. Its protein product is CASSRLAGAYNEQFF. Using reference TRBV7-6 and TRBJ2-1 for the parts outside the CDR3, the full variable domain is GAGVSQSPRYKVTKRGQDVALRCDPISGHVSLYWYRQALGQGPEFLTYFNYEAQQDKSGLPNDRFSAERPEGSISTLTIQRTEQRDSAMYRCASSRLAGAYNEQFFGPGTRLTVL.

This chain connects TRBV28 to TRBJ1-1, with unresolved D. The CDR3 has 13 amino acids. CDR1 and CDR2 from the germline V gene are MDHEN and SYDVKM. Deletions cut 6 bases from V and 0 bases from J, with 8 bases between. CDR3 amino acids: CASRLTMNTEAFF. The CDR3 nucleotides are TGTGCCAGCAGACTAACCATGAACACTGAAGCTTTCTTT.

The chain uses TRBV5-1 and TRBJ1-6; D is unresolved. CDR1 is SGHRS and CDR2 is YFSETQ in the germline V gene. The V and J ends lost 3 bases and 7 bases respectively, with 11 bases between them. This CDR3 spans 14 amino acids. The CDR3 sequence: CASSYSSPNSPLHF. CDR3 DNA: TGCGCCAGCAGCTATTCTAGTCCGAATTCACCCCTCCACTTT. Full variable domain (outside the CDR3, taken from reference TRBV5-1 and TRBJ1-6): KAGVTQTPRYLIKTRGQQVTLSCSPISGHRSVSWYQQTPGQGLQFLFEYFSETQRNKGNFPGRFSGRQFSNSRSEMNVSTLELGDSALYLCASSYSSPNSPLHFGNGTRLTVT.

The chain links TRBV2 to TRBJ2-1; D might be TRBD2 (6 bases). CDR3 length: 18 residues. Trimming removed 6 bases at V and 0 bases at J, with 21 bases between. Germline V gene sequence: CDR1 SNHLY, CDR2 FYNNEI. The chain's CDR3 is CASSDPKGRGSSYNEQFF. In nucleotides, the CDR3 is TGTGCCAGCAGCGACCCGAAGGGGCGGGGAAGCTCCTACAATGAGCAGTTCTTC.

The CDR3 nucleotides read TGTGCCATCAGTACAGGGAACCACCAGCCCCAGCATTTT. Translated, it gives CAISTGNHQPQHF. This chain uses TRBV10-3 with TRBJ1-5; the D gene is possibly TRBD1 (6 bases). This CDR3 has 13 amino acids. Germline lookup yields CDR1 ENHRY and CDR2 SYGVKD. V was trimmed by 5 bases and J by 7 bases, leaving 12 bases between them.

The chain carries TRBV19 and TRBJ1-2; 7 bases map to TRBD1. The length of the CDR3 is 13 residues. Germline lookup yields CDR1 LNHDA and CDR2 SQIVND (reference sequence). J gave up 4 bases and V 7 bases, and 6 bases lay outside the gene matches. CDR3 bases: TGTGCCAGTAAGCCGGGACAGTCCTATGGCTACACCTTC. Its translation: CASKPGQSYGYTF.

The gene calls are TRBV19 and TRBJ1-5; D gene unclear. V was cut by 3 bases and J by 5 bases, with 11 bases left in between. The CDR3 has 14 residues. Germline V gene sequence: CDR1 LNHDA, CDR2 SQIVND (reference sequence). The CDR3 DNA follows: TGTGCCAGTAGTATGGCGGGCAGACATCAGCCCCAGCATTTT. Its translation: CASSMAGRHQPQHF.

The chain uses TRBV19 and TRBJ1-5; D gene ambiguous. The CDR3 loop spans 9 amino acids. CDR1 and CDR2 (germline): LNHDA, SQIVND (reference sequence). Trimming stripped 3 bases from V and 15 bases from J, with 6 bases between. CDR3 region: CASSIRWHF. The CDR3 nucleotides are TGTGCCAGTAGTATTAGATGGCATTTT.

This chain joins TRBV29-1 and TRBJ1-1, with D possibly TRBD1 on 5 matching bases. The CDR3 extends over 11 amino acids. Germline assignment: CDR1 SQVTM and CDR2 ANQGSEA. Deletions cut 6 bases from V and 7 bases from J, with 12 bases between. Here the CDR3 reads CSVRGGDEAFF. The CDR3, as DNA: TGCAGCGTACGGGGGGGGGATGAAGCTTTCTTT.

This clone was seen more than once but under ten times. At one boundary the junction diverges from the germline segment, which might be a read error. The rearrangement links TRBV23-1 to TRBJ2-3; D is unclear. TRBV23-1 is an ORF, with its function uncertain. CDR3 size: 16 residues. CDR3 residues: CASTQLVCQSTDTQYF. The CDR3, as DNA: TGCGCCAGCACTCAACTCGTTTGCCAGAGCACAGATACGCAGTATTTT.

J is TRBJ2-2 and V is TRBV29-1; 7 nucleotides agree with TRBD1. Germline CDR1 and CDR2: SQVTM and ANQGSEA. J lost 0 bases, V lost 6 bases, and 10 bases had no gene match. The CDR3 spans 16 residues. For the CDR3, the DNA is TGCAGCGTCCTTCACCAGACAGGGCCGAACACCGGGGAGCTGTTTTTT. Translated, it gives CSVLHQTGPNTGELFF.

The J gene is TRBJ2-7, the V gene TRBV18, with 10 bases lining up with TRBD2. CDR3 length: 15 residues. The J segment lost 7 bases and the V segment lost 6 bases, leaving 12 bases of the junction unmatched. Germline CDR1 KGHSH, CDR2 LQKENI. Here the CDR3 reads CASSLRLAGDEEQYF. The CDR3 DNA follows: TGTGCCAGCTCGCTTCGTCTAGCGGGGGATGAGGAGCAGTACTTC.

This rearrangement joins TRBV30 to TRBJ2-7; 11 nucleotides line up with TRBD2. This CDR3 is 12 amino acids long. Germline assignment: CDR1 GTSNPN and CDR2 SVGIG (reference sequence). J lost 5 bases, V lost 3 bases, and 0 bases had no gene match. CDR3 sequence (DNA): TGTGCCTGGAGGACTAGCGGGGACGAGCAGTACTTC. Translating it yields CAWRTSGDEQYF.

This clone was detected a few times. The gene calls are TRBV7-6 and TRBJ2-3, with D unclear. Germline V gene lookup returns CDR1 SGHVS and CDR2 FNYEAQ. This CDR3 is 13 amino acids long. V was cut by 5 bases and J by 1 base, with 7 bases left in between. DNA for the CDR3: TGTGCCAGCAGCCCCCGGGGCACAGATACGCAGTATTTT. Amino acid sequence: CASSPRGTDTQYF. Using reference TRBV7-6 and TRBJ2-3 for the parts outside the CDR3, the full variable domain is GAGVSQSPRYKVTKRGQDVALRCDPISGHVSLYWYRQALGQGPEFLTYFNYEAQQDKSGLPNDRFSAERPEGSISTLTIQRTEQRDSAMYRCASSPRGTDTQYFGPGTRLTVL.

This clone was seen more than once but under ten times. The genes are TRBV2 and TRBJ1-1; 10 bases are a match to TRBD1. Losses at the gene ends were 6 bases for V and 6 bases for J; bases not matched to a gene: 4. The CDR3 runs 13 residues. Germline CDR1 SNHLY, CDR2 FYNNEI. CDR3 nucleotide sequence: TGTGCCAGCAGGAGACAGGGGGCCGCTGAAGCTTTCTTT. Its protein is CASRRQGAAEAFF.

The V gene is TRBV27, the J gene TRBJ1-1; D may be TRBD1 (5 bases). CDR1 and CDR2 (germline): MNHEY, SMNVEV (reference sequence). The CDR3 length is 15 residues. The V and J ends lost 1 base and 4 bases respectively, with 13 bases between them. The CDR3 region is CASSLWGGAPTEAFF. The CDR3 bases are TGTGCCAGCAGTTTATGGGGAGGGGCCCCCACTGAAGCTTTCTTT.

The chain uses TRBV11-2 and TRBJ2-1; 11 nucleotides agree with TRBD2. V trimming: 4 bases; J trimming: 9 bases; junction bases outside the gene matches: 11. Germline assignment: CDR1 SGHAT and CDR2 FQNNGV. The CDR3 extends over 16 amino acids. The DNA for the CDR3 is TGTGCCAGCAGCTCATTGAGACTAGCGGGGCCCTCTGAGCAGTTCTTC. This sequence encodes CASSSLRLAGPSEQFF.

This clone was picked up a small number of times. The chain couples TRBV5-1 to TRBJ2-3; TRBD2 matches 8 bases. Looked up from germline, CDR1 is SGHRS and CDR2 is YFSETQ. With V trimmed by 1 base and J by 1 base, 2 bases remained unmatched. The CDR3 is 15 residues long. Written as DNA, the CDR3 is TGCGCCAGCAGCTTGACTAGCGGACGCACAGATACGCAGTATTTT. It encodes CASSLTSGRTDTQYF.

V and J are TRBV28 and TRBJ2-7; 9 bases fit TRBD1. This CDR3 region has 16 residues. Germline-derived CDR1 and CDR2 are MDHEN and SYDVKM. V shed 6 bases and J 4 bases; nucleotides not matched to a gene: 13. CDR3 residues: CASSPGTGSSPYEQYV. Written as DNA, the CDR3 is TGTGCCAGCAGCCCGGGGACAGGGTCCTCTCCTTACGAGCAGTACGTC.

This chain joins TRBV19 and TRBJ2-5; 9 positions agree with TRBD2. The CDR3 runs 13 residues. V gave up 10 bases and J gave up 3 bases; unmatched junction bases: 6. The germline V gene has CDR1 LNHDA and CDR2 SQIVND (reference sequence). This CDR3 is CATAGGTKETQYF. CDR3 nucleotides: TGTGCCACCGCGGGGGGGACTAAAGAGACCCAGTACTTC. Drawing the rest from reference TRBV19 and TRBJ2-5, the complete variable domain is DGGITQSPKYLFRKEGQNVTLSCEQNLNHDAMYWYRQDPGQGLRLIYYSQIVNDFQKGDIAEGYSVSREKKESFPLTVTSAQKNPTAFYLCATAGGTKETQYFGPGTRLLVL.